Listed below are T cell receptor beta chains from one sample, sequenced in a study of human T cells and chemical hapten exposure. From the RACE reads, TCRdb called clonotypes with MiXCR, one entry per CDR3 protein. The sample lists more than 250,000 distinct CDR3 sequences, around 9.3% seen once, with 2% to 2.5% in the top ten. Sequenced material: whole blood, taken in connection with sensitization to the hapten diphenylcyclopropenone (DPC). Source of these receptors: a woman aged 40 to 49 with alopecia areata. Some clones in this sample may be carry-over from other donors' samples. The conserved cysteine and the conserved F or W are not part of the CDR3 here. D genes are given only for firm matches. Some rows have no size entry. The others give once, few or many, or a class for an expanded clone.

v_gene	j_gene	d_gene	abundance	CDR3aa
TRBV2	TRBJ2-3	.	.	ASSGFSLTDTQY
TRBV4-3	TRBJ2-3	TRBD2	few	ASSQDRGTSGTDTQY
TRBV6-6	TRBJ2-3	.	few	ASSYPQDTQY
TRBV6-2/TRBV6-3	TRBJ2-7	TRBD2	few	ASSRQRGPYEQY
TRBV28	TRBJ1-4	.	.	ASSGYEKLF
TRBV7-2	TRBJ1-2	TRBD1	many	ASSSGDRVYGYT
TRBV6-2/TRBV6-3	TRBJ2-3	TRBD2	many	ASSYRTLQREGRHTQY
TRBV28	TRBJ1-1	.	few	ASTFPGTEAF
TRBV9	TRBJ2-7	.	.	ASSVVASSYEQY
TRBV4-3	TRBJ2-2	.	few	ASSILGGYSNTGELF
TRBV27	TRBJ2-2	.	.	ASSLNWQSSGELF
TRBV7-9	TRBJ2-3	TRBD1	.	ASSRTGGGDTQY
TRBV7-2	TRBJ2-5	.	many	ASSLVPLAAQETQY
TRBV4-3	TRBJ2-5	.	many	ASSQDLVGVGGVETQY
TRBV6-5	TRBJ1-5	TRBD1	.	ASARTGDQPQH
TRBV28	TRBJ2-1	.	few	ASSPQGWQGQF
TRBV28	TRBJ2-7	.	many	ASSSIPSPTASSYEQY
TRBV10-1	TRBJ2-1	TRBD2	many	ANLTSGRDLNEQF
TRBV6-6	TRBJ2-1	.	.	ASSYQVINNEQF
TRBV29-1	TRBJ1-3	.	.	SAATGTQGNTIY
TRBV24-1	TRBJ2-1	.	.	ATSKNEQF
TRBV29-1	TRBJ2-1	.	few	SVEDQEGYNEQF
TRBV9	TRBJ2-2	TRBD2	.	ASKAGEGTGELF
TRBV5-6	TRBJ1-3	.	many	ASSLNAGNTIY
TRBV4-3	TRBJ1-4	.	few	ASSQDRGSPRNLF
TRBV20-1	TRBJ2-3	TRBD2	few	SASRGLAGGPDTQY
TRBV6-5	TRBJ2-7	.	few	ASSYSGGSGYEQY
TRBV5-1	TRBJ2-7	.	few	ASSLDPSATSYEQY
TRBV7-9	TRBJ1-6	.	many	ASSLLGSPLH
TRBV10-3	TRBJ2-2	TRBD1	many	AIRPGTGANTGELF
TRBV12-3/TRBV12-4	TRBJ2-5	TRBD2	few	ASSMGTSPETQY
TRBV18	TRBJ1-5	.	few	ASSPGQISNQPQH
TRBV7-2	TRBJ1-4	.	few	ASSPGGLPNEKLF
TRBV6-2/TRBV6-3	TRBJ2-3	.	few	ASKGHYTDTQY
TRBV29-1	TRBJ2-7	.	many	SAKERYEQY
TRBV27	TRBJ1-6	.	.	VSSLYGGAHNSPLH
TRBV27	TRBJ2-7	TRBD1	few	ASSFSPGQRYEQY
TRBV5-1	TRBJ2-5	.	few	ASSLGPGGRETQY
TRBV28	TRBJ1-1	.	few	ASSFLMGRNTEAF
TRBV15	TRBJ2-3	.	.	ATSRSQVFADTQY
TRBV10-3	TRBJ2-5	TRBD2	many	ATRGTGLAGGETQY
TRBV5-1	TRBJ1-6	TRBD1	few	ASSRDRESSPLH